The following is a T cell receptor (beta chain) sequence with its context. Trimming shortened V by 0 bases and J by 8 bases, and 13 bases separated the two germline ends. CDR1 is SGHDN and CDR2 is FVKESK in the germline V gene. This CDR3 has 14 amino acids. The sample is drawn from a study of PD-1 blockade in mismatch repair-deficient tumors. The table came from immunoSEQ multiplex PCR; TCRdb's copy has only in-frame clones and leaves some out. The table lists tens of thousands of clones, roughly 80% of them singletons. Sequencing used peripheral blood, obtained 44 weeks after starting pembrolizumab. The TCR was taken from an adult with mismatch repair-deficient cancer. This sequence joins TRBV14 and TRBJ1-2; no firm D call. This CDR3 reads CASSQDRWPAGYTF. In nucleotides, the CDR3 is TGTGCCAGCAGCCAAGACCGATGGCCGGCCGGCTACACCTTC.